The clone carrying this TCR beta chain was found a few times. Its antigen is unidentified. TCRdb analysed the reads with MiXCR anew, one entry per CDR3 protein. The profile shows around 530,000 distinct CDR3 sequences, about a quarter of them singletons. The data stem from a study of T cell repertoires in cytomegalovirus infection. For the study at large: Based on public TCR beta signatures, there were indications of CMV infection and of a matching HLA type. Whole-study findings and limits: HLA-C-restricted CMV-specific TCR beta clonotypes prevailed in the ex vivo response. Accumulated public TCR beta family frequency recognized individuals carrying CMV together with the relevant HLA.

V was cut by 3 bases and J by 2 bases, with 14 bases left in between. CDR1 SQVTM and CDR2 ANQGSEA come from the germline V gene. The CDR3 totals 14 residues. This receptor was obtained from a human donor in good health (CMV status not recorded). Some clones in this sample may be carry-over from other donors' samples. Sequences were obtained from PBMCs. The V gene is TRBV29-1, the J gene TRBJ2-7, with a weak D call TRBD1 (6 bases). The CDR3 sequence is CSVDTGKGPYEQYF. CDR3 nucleotides: TGCAGCGTTGATACAGGGAAAGGGCCCTACGAGCAGTACTTC.